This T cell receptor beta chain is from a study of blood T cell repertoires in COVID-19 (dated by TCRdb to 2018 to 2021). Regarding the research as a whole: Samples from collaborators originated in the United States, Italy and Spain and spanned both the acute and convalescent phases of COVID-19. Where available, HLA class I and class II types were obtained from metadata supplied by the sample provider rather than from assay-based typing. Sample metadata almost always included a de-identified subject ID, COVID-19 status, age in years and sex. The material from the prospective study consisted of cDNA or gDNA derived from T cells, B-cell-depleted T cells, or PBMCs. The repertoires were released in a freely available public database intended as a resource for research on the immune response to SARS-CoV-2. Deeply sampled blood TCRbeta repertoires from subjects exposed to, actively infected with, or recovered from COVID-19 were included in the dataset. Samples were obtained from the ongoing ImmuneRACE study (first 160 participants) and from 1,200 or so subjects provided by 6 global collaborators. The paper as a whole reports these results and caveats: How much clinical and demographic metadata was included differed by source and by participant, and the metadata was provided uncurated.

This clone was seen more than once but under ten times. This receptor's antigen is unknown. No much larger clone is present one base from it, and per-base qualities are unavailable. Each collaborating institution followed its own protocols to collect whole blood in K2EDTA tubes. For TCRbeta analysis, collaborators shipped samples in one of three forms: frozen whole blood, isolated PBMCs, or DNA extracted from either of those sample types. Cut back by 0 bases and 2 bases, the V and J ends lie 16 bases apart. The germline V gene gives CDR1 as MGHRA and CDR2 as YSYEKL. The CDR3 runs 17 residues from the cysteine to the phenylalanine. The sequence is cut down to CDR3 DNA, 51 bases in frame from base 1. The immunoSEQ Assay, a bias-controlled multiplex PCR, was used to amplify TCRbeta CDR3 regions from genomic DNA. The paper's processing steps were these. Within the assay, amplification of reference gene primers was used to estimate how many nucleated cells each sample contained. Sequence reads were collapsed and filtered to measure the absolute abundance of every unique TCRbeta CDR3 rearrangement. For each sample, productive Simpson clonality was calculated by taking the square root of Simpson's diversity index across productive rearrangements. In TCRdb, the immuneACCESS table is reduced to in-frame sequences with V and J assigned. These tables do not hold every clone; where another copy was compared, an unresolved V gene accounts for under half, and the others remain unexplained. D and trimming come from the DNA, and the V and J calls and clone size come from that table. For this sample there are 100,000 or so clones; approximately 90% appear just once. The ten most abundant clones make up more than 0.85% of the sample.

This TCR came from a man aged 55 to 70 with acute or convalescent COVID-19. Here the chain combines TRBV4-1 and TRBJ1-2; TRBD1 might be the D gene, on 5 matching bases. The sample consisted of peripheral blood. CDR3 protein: CASSQDTDKGLNYGYTF. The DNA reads TGCGCCAGCAGCCAAGATACGGATAAGGGGTTAAACTATGGCTACACCTTC.